This T cell receptor beta chain was sequenced in a study of T-cell memory formation after mild COVID-19. The CDR3 spans 14 residues. The V end lost 1 base, the J end lost 3 bases, and 11 bases lay between the germline ends. Germline CDR1 reads SQVTM; CDR2 reads ANQGSEA. Details on this clonotype: What it recognizes is unknown.

TCRdb re-analysed the 5' RACE reads in MiXCR, keeping a single row per CDR3 protein. The sample lists about 340,000 distinct CDR3 sequences, approximately 15% occurring once. General study findings and limits: A subset of responding clones appeared in pre-infection memory, suggesting cross-reactive memory joined.

Sequenced material: PBMCs or a T cell subset sorted from them (not recorded which). This clonotype was obtained from a man aged 18 to 30 who had mild COVID-19 (a few samples of this study predate the infection). Cell type and time point are not known. The chain combines TRBV29-1 with TRBJ2-3, with D possibly being TRBD2 (6 bases). The CDR3: CSVEGSGATDTQYF. The CDR3 DNA is TGCAGCGTTGAAGGTAGCGGCGCAACAGATACGCAGTATTTT.